The clone carrying this TCR beta chain was detected many times. MiXCR, applied by TCRdb to the 5' RACE reads, yields one record per CDR3 protein. Here the sample spans around 20,000 distinct CDR3 sequences, under 5% being singletons. These data originate in a study of early T cells in non-severe SARS-CoV-2 infection. Germline CDR1 and CDR2: SGHTA and FQGNSA. The CDR3 is 13 amino acids. Trimming took 5 bases from V and 0 from J, leaving 8 bases between them. This chain joins TRBV7-2 and TRBJ2-7; D is undetermined. The receptor's source is an adult who was a healthcare worker with PCR-confirmed SARS-CoV-2 infection or an uninfected control (not recorded which). Source material: whole blood. CDR3 residues: CASSTTFSYEQYF. The CDR3 DNA is TGTGCCAGCAGCACTACCTTCTCCTACGAGCAGTACTTC.